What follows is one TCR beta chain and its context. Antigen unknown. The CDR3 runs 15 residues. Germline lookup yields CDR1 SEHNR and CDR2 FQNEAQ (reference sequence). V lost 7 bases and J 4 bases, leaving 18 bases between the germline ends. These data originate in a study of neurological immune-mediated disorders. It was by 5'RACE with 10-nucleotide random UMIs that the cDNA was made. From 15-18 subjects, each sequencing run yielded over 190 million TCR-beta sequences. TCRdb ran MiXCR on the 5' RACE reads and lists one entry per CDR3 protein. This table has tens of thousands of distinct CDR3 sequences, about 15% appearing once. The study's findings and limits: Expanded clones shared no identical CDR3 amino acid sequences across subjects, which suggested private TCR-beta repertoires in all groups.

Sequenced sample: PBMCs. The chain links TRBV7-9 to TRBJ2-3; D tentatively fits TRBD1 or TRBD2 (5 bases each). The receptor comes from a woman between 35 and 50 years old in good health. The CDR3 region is CASTLIMRGADTQYF. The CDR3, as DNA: TGTGCCAGCACCCTAATTATGAGAGGGGCAGATACGCAGTATTTT.